Each of the 3 T cell receptor beta chains below was sequenced from the same sample in a study of CD8+ T cells in alopecia areata. In each case, RNA was isolated and then reverse transcribed into cDNA as the sequencing template. The data were produced by immunoSEQ multiplex PCR, yet TCRdb's version contains in-frame clones alone and is incomplete. This sample yields 180,000 or so clones, of which 67% are seen a single time; roughly 11% belongs to the top ten. The sample was CD8+ T cells sorted from blood, taken at week 0. The receptors shown here come from a human donor with alopecia areata.

The V and J genes are TRBV14 and TRBJ1-2; the match to TRBD1 covers 10 bases. This CDR3 is built from 14 residues. V trimming: 6 bases; J trimming: 4 bases; junction bases outside the gene matches: 5. CDR1 is SGHDN, CDR2 FVKESK, per germline. CDR3 sequence: CASRRTGGFYGYTF. In DNA form, the CDR3 reads TGTGCCAGCAGACGGACAGGGGGATTCTATGGCTACACCTTC.

The chain carries TRBV30 and TRBJ2-2; weak D call: TRBD2 (6 bases). CDR1 and CDR2 (germline): GTSNPN, SVGIG (reference sequence). The germline V and J ends were trimmed by 3 bases and 5 bases, with 16 bases remaining between them. There are 15 residues in the CDR3. The CDR3 DNA reads TGTGCCTGGAGCGGGGGTTACGGTTTGACCGGGGAGCTGTTTTTT. This encodes CAWSGGYGLTGELFF.

V is TRBV7-9 and J is TRBJ1-1; TRBD1 might be the D (6 bases). The CDR3 totals 16 residues. The germline V gene has CDR1 SEHNR and CDR2 FQNEAQ (reference sequence). V shed 1 base and J shed 0 bases, with 12 bases lying between them. In nucleotides, the CDR3 is TGTGCCAGCAGCTTAGGTTGGACAGCGCTGAACACTGAAGCTTTCTTT. Translating gives CASSLGWTALNTEAFF.